This TCR beta chain was identified during a study of blood T cell repertoires in COVID-19. For the study at large: COVID-19 samples collected from the United States, Italy and Spain covered acute and convalescent phases. PBMCs, B-cell-depleted T cells, or T cells were the source of the cDNA or gDNA that made up the material.

TCRdb's table, derived via immunoSEQ multiplex PCR, lists solely in-frame clones and lacks some. The sample lists fewer than 350,000 clones; around four fifths were seen once. Germline CDR1 and CDR2: PRHDT and FYEKMQ (reference sequence). The CDR3 contains 13 residues. The V and J ends lost 1 base and 5 bases respectively, with 9 bases between them. The chain links TRBV13 to TRBJ2-7; D not certain. This clonotype originated in a woman aged 50 to 60 with active or convalescent COVID-19. Input material: peripheral blood. The CDR3 DNA is TGTGCCAGCAGCTTAGCTCCTCTCCACGAGCAGTACTTC. Protein: CASSLAPLHEQYF. The whole variable domain, remainder taken from reference TRBV13 and TRBJ2-7, is AAGVIQSPRHLIKEKRETATLKCYPIPRHDTVYWYQQGPGQDPQFLISFYEKMQSDKGSIPDRFSAQQFSDYHSELNMSSLELGDSALYFCASSLAPLHEQYFGPGTRLTVT.